The 2 T cell receptor beta chains in this list originate from one sample, sequenced in a study of T cell responses to AZD1222 COVID-19 vaccine. Assay used: immunoSEQ multiplex PCR; TCRdb lists only in-frame clones, some missing. This table holds around 210,000 clones, about 94% found once. The specimen was peripheral blood, collected 28 days after the second dose of the MenACWY control vaccine. The receptors come from an adult who received the MenACWY meningococcal vaccine as a control.

The rearrangement uses TRBV7-2 and TRBJ2-3; 9 bases map to TRBD2. Losses at the gene ends were 5 bases for V and 5 bases for J; bases not matched to a gene: 11. Germline CDR1 SGHTA, CDR2 FQGNSA. The CDR3 has 16 residues. The CDR3 coding sequence is TGTGCCAGCAGCGCCGAAGCGGGGGGTGGAGGAGATACGCAGTATTTT. Protein product: CASSAEAGGGGDTQYF.

Note on this clone: Different DNA sequences within this sample yield the same CDR3. V is TRBV9 and J is TRBJ1-2; D gene uncertain. This CDR3 spans 14 amino acids. Per the germline V gene, CDR1 is SGDLS and CDR2 is YYNGEE. The V end was cut by 4 bases, the J end by 5 bases, with 15 bases between. CDR3 residues: CASSPTTGGYGYTF. The CDR3, as DNA: TGTGCCAGCAGCCCAACAACGGGAGGGTATGGCTACACCTTC.